Reported below is one TCR beta chain. Its cognate antigen has yet to be identified. Per-nucleotide qualities are absent, and no much larger clonotype sits a single base away. Libraries of naive CD8 T cells were built from anywhere between about 18,000 and 1,000,000 sorted cells, with 10%, 30% or 50% of the purified RNA used. Naive CD8 T cells, defined as CD8+CD4-CCR7+CD45RA+, were FACS-sorted into RLT Plus buffer on a BD FACSAria II. Detection sensitivity was tested by spiking Jurkat RNA equal to some 11 TCR copies' worth into samples containing roughly 17,000-1,000,000 naive CD8 T cells. CD8 T cells were enriched with RosetteSep CD8+ T Cell Enrichment Cocktail and Ficoll-Paque, followed by ACK red cell lysis. Libraries came from PCR. Instrument used: NextSeq 500. Preparation of bulk TCR libraries followed a previously described approach, with the TCR primers listed in Table S5. Purification of total RNA was performed with the Qiagen AllPrep DNA/RNA kit. Before any analysis, reads coming from multiple sequencing runs of the same library were combined into one pool. As for the authors' bioinformatics: Only reads with exact TCR constant sequence were kept, trimmed to 150 nt, and grouped by their 12-nt molecular barcodes. Reads within each barcode group were sub-clustered using a 15% Levenshtein threshold, and quality-weighted consensus sequences were constructed for each RNA molecule. Non-functional sequences were removed, as were lower-count sequences one edit away from another. Barcode sub-clusters with fewer than 20% of the maximum read count were removed, based on fitting two negative binomial distributions. The public reads were run again by TCRdb, first through fastp at Q25 and then through MiXCR, and only productive beta chains were kept. Identical CDR3 protein sequences are pooled into one entry, listed with their most common genes and DNA. These V and J calls rely on TCRdb rather than the paper's analysis. The sample table contains 85,000 to 120,000 distinct CDR3 sequences; only one count was recorded for 30% to 35% of them. The top ten hold over 8% of the sample.

The sample belongs to a study of molecular identifiers for immune sequencing clone quantification (dated by TCRdb to between 2017 and 2018). For the study in its entirety: For a replicate experiment, the RNA from either approximately 20,000 or 100,000 naive CD8 T cells was divided into five aliquots, and four of those aliquots went on to sequencing. This methods study benchmarked molecular-identifier clustering-based TCR repertoire sequencing (MIDCIRS) and TCR RNA copy counting, using CD8 T cells to do so.

What the work shows at the level of the full study, not this receptor alone: Without barcode sub-clustering, chimeric consensus sequences inflated TCR diversity; chimeras reached as high as 47%. The naive libraries included spiked-in Jurkat TCR RNA (about nine copies' worth), and this RNA is not part of the donor repertoire. Clones above 20 RNA copies held over 97% of molecules in CMV-specific effector cells but under 1% in naive cells. Spiked-in Jurkat TCR RNA equivalent to a single cell was reported to be detectable even among 750,000 to 1,000,000 naive CD8 T cells. Modeling estimated approximately 3 recovered TCR RNA copies per cell, compared with about 9.8 by digital PCR, which implies roughly 27% capture efficiency. Highly expanded clone sizes could be underestimated if identical TCR molecules share a barcode.

The receptor's source is a human donor in good health. Some libraries in this study had Jurkat cell RNA spiked in. Sequenced: naive CD8+ T cells from blood, with Jurkat cell RNA spiked in. The cell subset or site label here, explained by the study, means: FACS-sorted CD8+CD4-CCR7+CD45RA+ naive T cells.

The CDR3 reads CASSGDNEQFF. The DNA sequence is TGTGCCAGCAGCGGCGACAATGAGCAGTTCTTC. The chain was built from TRBV9 and TRBJ2-1; the D gene cannot be resolved reliably. The germline V gene gives CDR1 as SGDLS and CDR2 as YYNGEE. V was cut back by 3 bases and J by 5 bases, leaving a gap of 3 bases between them. CDR3 length: 11 amino acids, cysteine to phenylalanine. The read is trimmed to its CDR3 DNA, 33 bases read in frame from base 1.